This T cell receptor (beta chain) was retrieved from a study of T cells after yellow fever vaccination (dated by TCRdb to between 2018 and 2020). Regarding the complete study: Libraries from fractions with low cell numbers were prepared with the SMART-Seq v4 Ultra Low Input RNA kit. To track T-cell clones before and after primary and booster YFV17D yellow fever vaccination, bulk TCR alpha and beta repertoires were sequenced longitudinally. Blood samples were taken at several timepoints before and after primary and secondary immunization, and bulk PBMC replicates and cell subsets were isolated. Two healthy male donors made up the cohort, one aged 18 to 30 years and the other aged 30 to 39 years. What the work shows at the level of the full study, not this receptor alone: Compared with the primary T-cell response, the secondary T-cell response was faster but weaker, reaching its peak on day 5 rather than on day 15. Computational filtering was needed because FACS-sorted repertoires could contain abundant contaminating clonotypes from the bulk population. A small share of clonotypes was detected in both CD4 and CD8 compartments, with the overlap likely arising from convergent recombination. After the booster, most clones that had expanded after primary vaccination were detected again (approximately 97% of CD4 and around 88% of CD8), suggesting broad maintenance of memory. Because the study included only a couple of donors, the extent to which the findings can be generalized is limited.

The intended sense of this specimen's treatment or condition label: live attenuated yellow fever vaccine strain. PBMCs were isolated from peripheral blood using a standard Ficoll-Paque protocol. Dynabeads CD4 and CD8 positive selection kits were used to isolate CD4 and CD8 T-cell fractions. RNA was extracted with TriZol from bulk PBMCs, CD4 and CD8 fractions, and dextramer-positive and dextramer-negative fractions. Synthesis of TCR cDNA relied on 5'RACE template switching, a step that introduced a universal primer site along with unique molecular identifiers. cDNA synthesis was primed from both the TCR alpha and TCR beta constant segments. Library amplification involved two PCR steps, and the second step added sample barcodes and sequencing adapters. Sequencing of libraries was performed on Illumina HiSeq 2500 (2x100 bp) or NovaSeq (2x150 bp). The authors' analysis ran thus. MIGEC handled demultiplexing of reads and collapsing into UMI consensus sequences, while MiXCR performed V(D)J alignment. Clonotypes responding to the vaccine were identified with edgeR on replicate PBMC samples, with the criteria of FDR below 0.01 and a log2 fold change above 5 up to day 15. Each bulk clonotype was labeled CD4 or CD8 based on which sequenced repertoire, CD4 or CD8, contained the clonotype at higher abundance. In-frame beta chains were kept once TCRdb had trimmed the public reads at Q25 with fastp and called clones with MiXCR. Entries are consolidated by CDR3 protein sequence, retaining the most common genes and DNA. TCRdb assigned the V and J calls; the authors' analysis was not used. The sample table contains under 150,000 distinct CDR3 sequences; only one count was recorded for 7.7% of them. The ten largest clonotypes hold 0.73% of the sample.

From the germline V gene, CDR1 is ENHRY and CDR2 is SYGVKD. V has 4 bases trimmed and J has 4 bases trimmed; junction bases matching no gene number 4. Taken from cysteine to phenylalanine, the CDR3 has 14 residues. CDR3 DNA only is kept here, 42 bases in frame from base 1. In its sample, this clonotype was seen many times. The specificity of this receptor is unknown. Base qualities are missing; no much larger clone stands one base away. This clonotype was sampled from a man aged 25 to 40 who received the YFV17D yellow fever vaccine. The V gene is TRBV10-3 and the J gene is TRBJ2-5, with 9 central nucleotides matching TRBD2. Sequences were derived from CD4+ T cells sorted from PBMCs, sampled 5 days after the yellow fever booster vaccination. The DNA sequence reads TGTGCCATCAGTGCCCCTAGCGGGACAGAGACCCAGTACTTC. The resulting protein is CAISAPSGTETQYF.